This is a list of T cell receptor beta chains from one sample in a study of blood T cell repertoires in COVID-19. TCRdb keeps only in-frame clones here, not all; method: immunoSEQ multiplex PCR. The sample lists 400,000 to 550,000 clones; roughly 90% were seen once. Sequencing was carried out using peripheral blood. Receptors originate from a woman in her thirties with acute or convalescent COVID-19. CDR3s include the opening cysteine and the closing phenylalanine or tryptophan. The order of the fields is V gene, D gene, clone size, J gene, CDR3 DNA, CDR3 protein. The D gene is left open where the match is weak. For some rows the clone size is stated as once, few or many, or as a class when expanded; others skip it.

v_gene: TRBV6-5; d_gene: .; abundance: .; j_gene: TRBJ2-5; CDR3nt: TGTGCCAGCAGTTACTCGGGGAGAGAGACCCAGTACTTC; CDR3aa: CASSYSGRETQYF
v_gene: TRBV4-1; d_gene: .; abundance: .; j_gene: TRBJ2-3; CDR3nt: TGCGCCAGCAGCCAAGATTACAGGAGGGGAGATACGCAGTATTTT; CDR3aa: CASSQDYRRGDTQYF
v_gene: TRBV7-9; d_gene: TRBD2; abundance: once; j_gene: TRBJ2-1; CDR3nt: TGTGCCACCAGGACTAGCGGGTCGAGTTCTATAAATGAGCAGTTCTTC; CDR3aa: CATRTSGSSSINEQFF
v_gene: TRBV18; d_gene: .; abundance: .; j_gene: TRBJ1-5; CDR3nt: TGTGCCAGCTCACCATCACAACATCAGCCCCAGCATTTT; CDR3aa: CASSPSQHQPQHF
v_gene: TRBV5-4; d_gene: TRBD2; abundance: .; j_gene: TRBJ2-7; CDR3nt: TGTGCCAGCAGCTTGGAGGGACTAGCGGGGGGGCCTACCTACGAGCAGTACTTC; CDR3aa: CASSLEGLAGGPTYEQYF
v_gene: TRBV30; d_gene: .; abundance: .; j_gene: TRBJ1-5; CDR3nt: TGTGCCTGGAGTGGACAGAGTTCTCAGCCCCAGCATTTT; CDR3aa: CAWSGQSSQPQHF
v_gene: TRBV2; d_gene: .; abundance: .; j_gene: TRBJ2-7; CDR3nt: TGTGCCAGCAGATCGGAGGGATATACAGCCCTAGGGTCCTACGAGCAGTACTTC; CDR3aa: CASRSEGYTALGSYEQYF
v_gene: TRBV7-9; d_gene: .; abundance: .; j_gene: TRBJ2-1; CDR3nt: TGTGCCAGCAGCCCGACTGCCTACAATGAGCAGTTCTTC; CDR3aa: CASSPTAYNEQFF
v_gene: TRBV6-5; d_gene: .; abundance: .; j_gene: TRBJ1-2; CDR3nt: TGTGCCAGCAGTTACGGGAGTCGCTATGGCTACACCTTC; CDR3aa: CASSYGSRYGYTF
v_gene: TRBV5-1; d_gene: .; abundance: .; j_gene: TRBJ2-3; CDR3nt: TGCGCCAGCAGCTTGGTTGGGGCGGGGCCGAGAGATACGCAGTATTTT; CDR3aa: CASSLVGAGPRDTQYF
v_gene: TRBV21-1; d_gene: .; abundance: .; j_gene: TRBJ1-2; CDR3nt: TGTGCCAGCATCTTCAGGGTTTCTTATGGCTACACCTTC; CDR3aa: CASIFRVSYGYTF
v_gene: TRBV29-1; d_gene: TRBD1; abundance: .; j_gene: TRBJ1-2; CDR3nt: TGCAGCGTTCAGGGGGACAGAGGCCATGGCTACACCTTC; CDR3aa: CSVQGDRGHGYTF
v_gene: TRBV5-1; d_gene: .; abundance: .; j_gene: TRBJ2-5; CDR3nt: TGCGCCAGCAGCTTGGGGAGTCACCAAGAGACCCAGTACTTC; CDR3aa: CASSLGSHQETQYF
v_gene: TRBV9; d_gene: TRBD1; abundance: .; j_gene: TRBJ1-2; CDR3nt: TGTGCCAGCAGCGCAAAGACAGGGAACGGCTACACCTTC; CDR3aa: CASSAKTGNGYTF
v_gene: TRBV6-2/TRBV6-3; d_gene: .; abundance: .; j_gene: TRBJ1-5; CDR3nt: TGTGCCAGCAGTTACGAACAGATTACTCAGCCCCAGCATTTT; CDR3aa: CASSYEQITQPQHF
v_gene: TRBV6-2/TRBV6-3; d_gene: .; abundance: .; j_gene: TRBJ2-1; CDR3nt: TGTGCCAGCAGTTACGATCTCGCAGGGGACCTGCAAAAGGAGCAGTTCTTC; CDR3aa: CASSYDLAGDLQKEQFF
v_gene: TRBV6-1; d_gene: .; abundance: .; j_gene: TRBJ1-1; CDR3nt: TGTGCCAGCAGTGGTATCACGACAGTCGTTAGGGGAACTGAAGCTTTCTTT; CDR3aa: CASSGITTVVRGTEAFF
v_gene: TRBV18; d_gene: .; abundance: .; j_gene: TRBJ1-1; CDR3nt: TGTGCCAGCTCACCTGTTCCATTGGGGGCGCAGAGGACTGAAGCTTTCTTT; CDR3aa: CASSPVPLGAQRTEAFF
v_gene: TRBV7-3; d_gene: .; abundance: .; j_gene: TRBJ2-5; CDR3nt: TGTGCCAGCAGCCCCGCAGGGGACCAAGAGACCCAGTACTTC; CDR3aa: CASSPAGDQETQYF
v_gene: TRBV5-1; d_gene: TRBD1; abundance: .; j_gene: TRBJ1-2; CDR3nt: TGCGCCAGCAGCCGGGACAGGGGGGACTATGGCTACACCTTC; CDR3aa: CASSRDRGDYGYTF
v_gene: TRBV27; d_gene: TRBD2; abundance: .; j_gene: TRBJ2-7; CDR3nt: TGTGCCAGCAGTCTTAGCGGGGGCCTAGCCTACGAGCAGTACTTC; CDR3aa: CASSLSGGLAYEQYF
v_gene: TRBV5-4; d_gene: TRBD2; abundance: .; j_gene: TRBJ2-3; CDR3nt: TGTGCCAGCAGCACGAGCGGGGGGAGCACAGATACGCAGTATTTT; CDR3aa: CASSTSGGSTDTQYF
v_gene: TRBV29-1; d_gene: TRBD1; abundance: .; j_gene: TRBJ1-1; CDR3nt: TGCAGCGTTTGGGACAGGAACACTGAAGCTTTCTTT; CDR3aa: CSVWDRNTEAFF
v_gene: TRBV18; d_gene: TRBD1; abundance: .; j_gene: TRBJ2-5; CDR3nt: TGTGCCAGCTCACTCGGACAGGGAGGTGGAGAGACCCAGTACTTC; CDR3aa: CASSLGQGGGETQYF
v_gene: TRBV7-2; d_gene: .; abundance: .; j_gene: TRBJ2-1; CDR3nt: TGTGCCAGCAGCTTAGTCTTGCGGGGCCGTTTCAATGAGCAGTTCTTC; CDR3aa: CASSLVLRGRFNEQFF
v_gene: TRBV3-1/TRBV3-2; d_gene: .; abundance: few; j_gene: TRBJ1-3; CDR3nt: TGTGCCAGCAGGGACTCCAACTCTGGAAACACCATATATTTT; CDR3aa: CASRDSNSGNTIYF
v_gene: TRBV2; d_gene: TRBD1; abundance: .; j_gene: TRBJ2-1; CDR3nt: TGTGCCAGCCTGAAAAAGGGGGCGGCTTCTGAGCAGTTCTTC; CDR3aa: CASLKKGAASEQFF
v_gene: TRBV7-2; d_gene: TRBD2; abundance: .; j_gene: TRBJ2-2; CDR3nt: TGTGCCAGCAGCTTTGTCGGGGGGGCGGCCGGGGAGCTGTTTTTT; CDR3aa: CASSFVGGAAGELFF
v_gene: TRBV11-3; d_gene: TRBD1; abundance: .; j_gene: TRBJ2-2; CDR3nt: TGTGCCAGCAGCAAAGGGACAGTTGACGGGGAGCTGTTTTTT; CDR3aa: CASSKGTVDGELFF
v_gene: TRBV19; d_gene: TRBD1; abundance: .; j_gene: TRBJ1-2; CDR3nt: TGTGCCACCAAAAGCTCAGACAGGGGGAACTATGGCTACACCTTC; CDR3aa: CATKSSDRGNYGYTF
v_gene: TRBV11-2; d_gene: TRBD1; abundance: medium-sized; j_gene: TRBJ1-2; CDR3nt: TGTGCCAGCAGCGTGGACAGGACCCGCGGCTACACCTTC; CDR3aa: CASSVDRTRGYTF
v_gene: TRBV4-1; d_gene: .; abundance: .; j_gene: TRBJ2-7; CDR3nt: TGCGCCAGCAGCCCCCAGGGGAGGGGAGCCTACGAGCAGTACTTC; CDR3aa: CASSPQGRGAYEQYF
v_gene: TRBV9; d_gene: TRBD1; abundance: .; j_gene: TRBJ1-5; CDR3nt: TGTGCCAGCAGCCTGACAGGGGAAGAGCGACAGCCCCAGCATTTT; CDR3aa: CASSLTGEERQPQHF
v_gene: TRBV20-1; d_gene: TRBD2; abundance: .; j_gene: TRBJ2-1; CDR3nt: TGCAGTGCTAGTTTCGGGACTAGCGATTACAATGAGCAGTTCTTC; CDR3aa: CSASFGTSDYNEQFF
v_gene: TRBV15; d_gene: TRBD1; abundance: .; j_gene: TRBJ1-2; CDR3nt: TGTGCCACCAGCAGAGATCGGGACAGCTATGGCTACACCTTC; CDR3aa: CATSRDRDSYGYTF
v_gene: TRBV19; d_gene: TRBD1; abundance: .; j_gene: TRBJ2-7; CDR3nt: TGTGCCAGTAGTATAGGACAGGGGGCTATCGAGCAGTACTTC; CDR3aa: CASSIGQGAIEQYF
v_gene: TRBV5-3; d_gene: .; abundance: .; j_gene: TRBJ2-1; CDR3nt: TGTGCCAGAGGCGGGGCTATCCCGGTGGATGAGCAGTTCTTC; CDR3aa: CARGGAIPVDEQFF
v_gene: TRBV21-1; d_gene: .; abundance: .; j_gene: TRBJ2-3; CDR3nt: TGTGCCAGCAGCTGTCGACGGGGGAGCACAGATACGCAGTATTTT; CDR3aa: CASSCRRGSTDTQYF
v_gene: TRBV7-6; d_gene: TRBD2; abundance: .; j_gene: TRBJ2-3; CDR3nt: TGTGCCAGCAGCTGGCTCGTCGCGGGGGGCGCAGATACGCAGTATTTT; CDR3aa: CASSWLVAGGADTQYF
v_gene: TRBV2; d_gene: .; abundance: .; j_gene: TRBJ1-1; CDR3nt: TGTGCCAGCAGTGAAAGGCGACTCGGCACTGAAGCTTTCTTT; CDR3aa: CASSERRLGTEAFF
v_gene: TRBV24-1; d_gene: .; abundance: once; j_gene: TRBJ2-3; CDR3nt: TGTGCCACCAGACCCGGGACTAGCACAGATACGCAGTATTTT; CDR3aa: CATRPGTSTDTQYF
v_gene: TRBV4-1; d_gene: .; abundance: few; j_gene: TRBJ1-4; CDR3nt: TGCGCCAGCAGTTTGGGGGCCATAGCAACTAATGAAAAACTGTTTTTT; CDR3aa: CASSLGAIATNEKLFF
v_gene: TRBV18; d_gene: TRBD1; abundance: .; j_gene: TRBJ1-6; CDR3nt: TGTGCCAGCGGACAGGGGCGTCTCTCACCCCTCCACTTT; CDR3aa: CASGQGRLSPLHF
v_gene: TRBV7-3; d_gene: TRBD2; abundance: .; j_gene: TRBJ2-3; CDR3nt: TGTGCCAGCAGTCCTATAGCGGGGGCACGAGATACGCAGTATTTT; CDR3aa: CASSPIAGARDTQYF
v_gene: TRBV6-5; d_gene: TRBD2; abundance: .; j_gene: TRBJ2-1; CDR3nt: TGTGCCAGCGCTAGCGGGGGGGCCCCCAACAATGAGCAGTTCTTC; CDR3aa: CASASGGAPNNEQFF
v_gene: TRBV7-9; d_gene: .; abundance: once; j_gene: TRBJ2-3; CDR3nt: TGTGCCAGCAGCTTACTGGGAGCAGATACGCAGTATTTT; CDR3aa: CASSLLGADTQYF
v_gene: TRBV11-2; d_gene: TRBD2; abundance: .; j_gene: TRBJ2-1; CDR3nt: TGTGCCAGCAGCTTCAGCGGGGGGCCTAACAATGAGCAGTTCTTC; CDR3aa: CASSFSGGPNNEQFF